The clone carrying this T cell receptor (beta chain) has a handful of counts. The data originate from a study of shared clonotypes between healthy human individuals. Data came from immunoSEQ multiplex PCR; TCRdb stores just in-frame clones and leaves some out. This table has over a million clones, about 75% appearing once. Trimming at V came to 4 bases and at J to 4 bases, leaving 9 bases not matched to a gene. The CDR3 runs 15 residues. Germline V gene lookup returns CDR1 SQVTM and CDR2 ANQGSEA. This sequence originates from a man between 18 and 29 years old in good health. The V call is TRBV29-1, the J call TRBJ2-5, with 10 bases identical to TRBD2. Specimen: memory CD4+ T cells sorted from blood. Subset indicated: CD45RA-negative fraction. CDR3 residues: CSVVGVAGGLETQYF. The CDR3 nucleotides read TGCAGCGTTGTAGGCGTAGCGGGAGGACTAGAGACCCAGTACTTC.